Reported below is one T cell receptor (beta chain). The table came from immunoSEQ multiplex PCR; TCRdb's copy has only in-frame clones and leaves some out. The sample lists fewer than 400,000 clones; 85% were seen once. The sample comes from a study of Ad26.COV2.S vaccination and SARS-CoV-2 variants. The treatment here: about 20 received Ad26.COV2.S at low or high dose, single or two shots; roughly 5 received placebo; per-sample allocation not given. It was on day 63 after the first vaccine or placebo injection that samples were taken. This clonotype was sampled from a person aged 18-60 years who received the Ad26.COV2.S COVID-19 vaccine or a placebo. Material: peripheral blood, obtained in a trial of Ad26.COV2.S vaccine versus placebo.

This CDR3 is CASSEDTFVGQYF. CDR3 nucleotides: TGTGCCAGCAGTGAAGACACTTTTGTGGGGCAGTACTTC. J is TRBJ2-7 and V is TRBV6-1; D unresolved. Trimming pared 1 base from V and 9 bases from J, leaving 13 bases between. The CDR3 length is 13 residues. Germline V lookup: CDR1 MNHNS, CDR2 SASEGT.